The 22 T cell receptor beta chains presented below share a single source sample, sequenced in a study of follicular helper T cells after annual influenza vaccination. This table comes from immunoSEQ multiplex PCR, and its TCRdb copy is limited to in-frame clones, with some not included. Found here are about 11,000 clones, 70% to 80% of them singletons; the top ten hold approximately 1%. Specimen: CXCR5- memory CD4+ T cells sorted from blood, collected 6 weeks after influenza vaccination. The receptors here all came from an adult who received the influenza vaccine.

This clone was observed a few times. This chain links TRBV19 with TRBJ2-1, with D possibly matching TRBD1 (5 bases). The germline V and J ends were trimmed by 3 bases and 6 bases, with 15 bases remaining between them. Germline V gene sequence: CDR1 LNHDA, CDR2 SQIVND (reference sequence). CDR3 length equals 15 residues. The CDR3 here is CASSIEAGLTNEQFF. The CDR3 bases are TGTGCCAGTAGTATCGAGGCAGGGCTCACCAATGAGCAGTTCTTC.

The genes are TRBV5-4 and TRBJ2-5, with TRBD1 matching over 10 bases. Germline CDR1 and CDR2: SGHNT and YYREEE (reference sequence). CDR3 length: 17 amino acids. V trimming: 2 bases; J trimming: 5 bases; junction bases outside the gene matches: 12. CDR3: CASSFGGRTGGVETQYF. The CDR3 bases are TGTGCCAGCAGCTTTGGTGGGAGGACAGGGGGTGTGGAGACCCAGTACTTC.

V gene TRBV27 combines with J gene TRBJ1-1; 9 positions agree with TRBD1. This CDR3 spans 15 amino acids. The V segment lost 5 bases and the J segment 4 bases; nucleotides outside the gene matches: 8. CDR1 MNHEY and CDR2 SMNVEV come from the germline V gene (reference sequence). CDR3 sequence: CASSPRDRETTEAFF. CDR3 nucleotide sequence: TGTGCCAGCAGTCCTCGGGACAGGGAGACCACTGAAGCTTTCTTT.

This sequence joins TRBV7-8 and TRBJ2-1; maybe TRBD2 (6 bases). This CDR3 region has 16 residues. V was shortened by 3 bases and J by 2 bases, with 14 bases between the two germline ends. The V gene's germline CDR1 is SGHVS and CDR2 FQNEAQ. The CDR3 region is CASSLGTSTTYNEQFF. As DNA, the CDR3 is TGTGCCAGCAGCTTGGGTACTAGCACAACCTACAATGAGCAGTTCTTC.

This rearrangement joins TRBV5-4 to TRBJ2-2, with TRBD2 matching 7 bases. The CDR3 spans 15 residues. Germline V CDR1 and CDR2: SGHNT, YYREEE (reference sequence). V was pared by 0 bases and J by 6 bases, with 5 bases of the junction left unmatched. CDR3 in amino acids: CASSLGGGSAGELFF. The CDR3 nucleotides are TGTGCCAGCAGCTTGGGCGGGGGATCGGCCGGGGAGCTGTTTTTT.

This chain connects TRBV18 to TRBJ2-7; TRBD2 matches at 11 bases. J lost 2 bases, V lost 3 bases, and 9 bases had no gene match. CDR1 KGHSH and CDR2 LQKENI come from the germline V gene. The CDR3 loop spans 17 amino acids. CDR3 region: CASSPYLAGGLTYEQYF. As DNA, the CDR3 is TGTGCCAGCTCACCGTATCTAGCGGGGGGCCTTACCTACGAGCAGTACTTC.

The gene calls are TRBV25-1 and TRBJ1-2; TRBD1 agrees at 7 bases. With 2 bases clipped from V and 4 bases from J, the junction kept 4 bases outside the gene matches. CDR3 length: 14 residues. The germline V gene has CDR1 MGHDK and CDR2 SYGVNS. The CDR3 DNA is TGTGCCAGCAGTGAAGTCGCAGGGGGCTATGGCTACACCTTC. It is translated as CASSEVAGGYGYTF.

The chain carries TRBV7-2 and TRBJ2-3; 10 bases fit TRBD2. From germline, CDR1 is SGHTA and CDR2 FQGNSA. V shed 2 bases, J shed 6 bases, and the junction held 8 bases outside the gene matches. This CDR3 has 16 residues. This CDR3 is CASSLWGQGLADTQYF. As DNA, the CDR3 is TGTGCCAGCAGCTTATGGGGGCAGGGACTAGCGGATACGCAGTATTTT. Full variable domain (remainder filled in from reference TRBV7-2 and TRBJ2-3): GAGVSQSPSNKVTEKGKDVELRCDPISGHTALYWYRQSLGQGLEFLIYFQGNSAPDKSGLPSDRFSAERTGGSVSTLTIQRTQQEDSAVYLCASSLWGQGLADTQYFGPGTRLTVL.

This clone was detected only once. V gene TRBV5-6 combines with J gene TRBJ1-3; D remains ambiguous. V lost 1 base and J lost 0, with 5 bases in between. The CDR3 is 14 residues long. Germline V CDR1 and CDR2: SGHDT, YYEEEE. The CDR3 region has the DNA TGTGCCAGCAGCTTGCACCCCTCTGGAAACACCATATATTTT. Protein product: CASSLHPSGNTIYF.

The J gene is TRBJ1-4, the V gene TRBV6-1, with 9 positions matching TRBD1. The germline V gene encodes CDR1 MNHNS and CDR2 SASEGT. This CDR3 has 14 amino acids. J was trimmed by 9 bases and V by 10 bases; bases with no gene match: 12. The CDR3 sequence is CAIGAAGQGKKLFF. The CDR3 nucleotides are TGTGCCATAGGGGCCGCGGGACAGGGAAAAAAACTGTTTTTT.

The genes are TRBV4-1 and TRBJ2-6; D gene unclear. Between the trimmed V and J ends, which lost 1 base and 4 bases, there was a span of 5 bases. Germline assignment: CDR1 MGHRA and CDR2 YSYEKL. The CDR3 covers 14 residues. The DNA of the CDR3 is TGCGCCAGCAGCCAAGGACACGGGGCCAACGTCCTGACTTTC. Its translation: CASSQGHGANVLTF.

This clone is a singleton in its sample. This chain joins TRBV9 and TRBJ1-4, with D unclear. CDR3 length: 15 amino acids. Germline values: CDR1 SGDLS, CDR2 YYNGEE. V dropped 0 bases and J dropped 0 bases, with 6 bases sitting between them. CDR3 amino acids: CASSVGGATNEKLFF. For the CDR3, the DNA is TGTGCCAGCAGCGTAGGCGGTGCAACTAATGAAAAACTGTTTTTT.

J is TRBJ1-2 and V is TRBV11-2; D unclear. Germline V lookup: CDR1 SGHAT, CDR2 FQNNGV. The CDR3 spans 12 residues. V lost 5 bases to trimming and J lost 7 bases, with 11 bases between them. CDR3 bases: TGTGCCAGCAGCCCGCATGAGGTTGGCTACACCTTC. Its translation: CASSPHEVGYTF.

The V and J genes are TRBV5-1 and TRBJ1-4; 8 nucleotides line up with TRBD1. Unmatched junction bases numbered 8, after V lost 5 bases and J lost 8 bases. This CDR3 has 14 residues. Germline V gene sequence: CDR1 SGHRS, CDR2 YFSETQ. The CDR3 region is CASSATGGWEKLFF. The CDR3 nucleotides are TGCGCCAGCAGTGCAACAGGGGGTTGGGAAAAACTGTTTTTT.

This chain connects TRBV6-6 to TRBJ2-7, with 7 positions matching TRBD1. Losses at the gene ends were 7 bases for V and 2 bases for J; bases not matched to a gene: 8. The CDR3 runs 14 residues. CDR1 and CDR2 from the germline V gene are MNHNY and SVGAGI (reference sequence). CDR3 nucleotides: TGTGCCAGCACTACAGGGGACAGAACCTACGAGCAGTACTTC. Translation: CASTTGDRTYEQYF.

This sequence joins TRBV4-1 and TRBJ2-6, with 11 positions matching TRBD1. The CDR3 length is 19 residues. The V segment lost 0 bases and the J segment 2 bases; nucleotides outside the gene matches: 6. CDR1 and CDR2 (germline): MGHRA, YSYEKL. This CDR3 is CASSQDGQGAHPGANVLTF. As DNA, the CDR3 is TGCGCCAGCAGCCAAGACGGACAGGGGGCGCATCCTGGGGCCAACGTCCTGACTTTC.

The chain uses TRBV5-6 and TRBJ2-6; D is unresolved. The CDR3 loop spans 16 amino acids. V shed 2 bases and J shed 2 bases, with 11 bases lying between them. From germline, CDR1 is SGHDT and CDR2 YYEEEE. This CDR3 is CASSLGWEPGANVLTF. CDR3 nucleotide sequence: TGTGCCAGCAGCTTAGGATGGGAACCTGGGGCCAACGTCCTGACTTTC.

The chain employs TRBV11-3 and TRBJ1-6; D unresolved. The ends were cut back, 0 bases at V and 8 bases at J, with 17 bases in the middle. CDR3 length: 17 residues. Germline lookup yields CDR1 SGHNT and CDR2 YENEEA. The CDR3 spells CASSLDIGRERYSPLHF. Written as DNA, the CDR3 is TGTGCCAGCAGCTTAGATATAGGACGGGAAAGATATTCACCCCTCCACTTT.

The genes are TRBV7-9 and TRBJ1-1; TRBD1 might be the D (5 bases). Germline loops: CDR1 SEHNR, CDR2 FQNEAQ (reference sequence). The CDR3 runs to 16 residues. V was trimmed by 3 bases and J by 4 bases, leaving 18 bases between them. As DNA, the CDR3 is TGTGCCAGCAGCTTTTCACCGGGACGGCTGGGCACTGAAGCTTTCTTT. Encoded protein: CASSFSPGRLGTEAFF.

This clone was observed a few times. DNA for the CDR3: TGTGCCAGCAGTCCCCCCACCGGGGCGAGGCCCTCCTACGAGCAGTACTTC. Its protein is CASSPPTGARPSYEQYF. This rearrangement joins TRBV27 to TRBJ2-7; either TRBD1 or TRBD2 may fit D (5 bases each). The ends were cut back, 5 bases at V and 0 bases at J, with 20 bases in the middle. The germline CDR1 and CDR2 sequences are MNHEY and SMNVEV (reference sequence). The CDR3 spans 17 residues.

This clone was recorded only once. The chain combines TRBV6-1 with TRBJ2-7, with 10 bases matching TRBD1. The CDR3 covers 15 residues. V was pared by 5 bases and J by 5 bases, with 9 bases of the junction left unmatched. CDR1 is MNHNS, CDR2 SASEGT, per germline. CDR3 DNA: TGTGCCAGCAGTCGCGGGACAGGGGAAAGAAACGAGCAGTACTTC. This gives the protein CASSRGTGERNEQYF.

The V call is TRBV20-1, the J call TRBJ1-1; TRBD1 aligns across 7 bases. From germline, CDR1 is DFQATT and CDR2 SNEGSKA (reference sequence). CDR3 length equals 10 residues. Losses at the gene ends were 6 bases for V and 11 bases for J; bases not matched to a gene: 6. The CDR3 region has the DNA TGCAGTGCCCGGACAGGTGGGGCTTTCTTT. Encoded protein: CSARTGGAFF.